This T cell receptor beta chain was sequenced in a study of glioma-infiltrating T cells. TCR alpha and beta CDR3 regions were amplified from RNA using iRepertoire nested multiplex PCR. For one-step reverse transcription and amplification, 100-400 ng of tissue mRNA or PBMC total RNA was used. From the multiplex PCR reads, TCRdb called clonotypes with MiXCR, one entry per CDR3 protein. The repertoire holds under 150,000 distinct CDR3 sequences, with roughly a quarter as singletons. Germline V lookup: CDR1 MGHDK, CDR2 SYGVNS. The CDR3 totals 11 residues. V gave up 2 bases and J gave up 8 bases, with 6 bases separating them. This clonotype showed up many times.

The V and J genes are TRBV25-1 and TRBJ1-1; D is unclear. The clonotype was recovered from a human donor with low-grade glioma or glioblastoma, undergoing nonglioma brain surgery, or in good health (not recorded which). Sample: glioma tissue, nonneoplastic brain tissue, or PBMCs (not recorded which). CDR3 loop: CASSEVEEAFF. The CDR3 DNA reads as TGTGCCAGCAGTGAAGTAGAGGAAGCTTTCTTT.